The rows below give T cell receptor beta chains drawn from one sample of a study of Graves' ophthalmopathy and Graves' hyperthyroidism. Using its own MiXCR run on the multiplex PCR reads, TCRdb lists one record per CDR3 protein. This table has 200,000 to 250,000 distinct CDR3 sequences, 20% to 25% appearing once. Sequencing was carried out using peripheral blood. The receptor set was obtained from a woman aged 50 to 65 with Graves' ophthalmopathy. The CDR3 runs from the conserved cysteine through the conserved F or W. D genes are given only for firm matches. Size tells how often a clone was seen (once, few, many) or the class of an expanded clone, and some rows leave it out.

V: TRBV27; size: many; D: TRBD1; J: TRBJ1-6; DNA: TGTGCCAGCAGTTTTAGGGAACCGACAGGGAAAAGCTCCTATAATTCACCCCTCCACTTT; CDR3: CASSFREPTGKSSYNSPLHF
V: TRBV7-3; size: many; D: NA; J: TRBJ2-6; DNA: TGTGCCAGCAGCTTAACAGCCGGGAGCTCCGGGGCCAACGTCCTGACTTTC; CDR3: CASSLTAGSSGANVLTF
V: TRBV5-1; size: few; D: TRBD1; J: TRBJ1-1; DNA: TGCGCCAGCAGCCCCGGGACAGGGTGGGGCACTGAAGCTTTCTTT; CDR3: CASSPGTGWGTEAFF
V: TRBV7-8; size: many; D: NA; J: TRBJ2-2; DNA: TGTGCCAGCAGCTTACTCTTGACTGGGGAGCTGTTTTTT; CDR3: CASSLLLTGELFF
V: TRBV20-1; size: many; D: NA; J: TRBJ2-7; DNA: TGCAGTGCTATATTACTCTCCTACGAGCAGTACTTC; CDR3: CSAILLSYEQYF
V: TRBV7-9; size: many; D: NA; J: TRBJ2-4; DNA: TGTGCCAGCAGCGGAGTGATGGGTGGAAACATTCAGTACTTC; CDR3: CASSGVMGGNIQYF
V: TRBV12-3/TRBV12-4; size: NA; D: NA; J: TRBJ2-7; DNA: TGTGCCAGCAGTCCCGGGACCCACCACGAGCAGTACTTC; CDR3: CASSPGTHHEQYF
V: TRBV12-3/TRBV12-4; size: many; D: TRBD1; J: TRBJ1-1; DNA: TGTGCCAGCAGTTTAGCCTTGGGACAGGTAGAAGCTTTCTTT; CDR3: CASSLALGQVEAFF
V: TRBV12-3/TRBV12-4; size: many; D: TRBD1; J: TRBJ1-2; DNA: TGTGCCAGCAGGGAGCACCGGGACAGGGATCGTGGCTACACCTTC; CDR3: CASREHRDRDRGYTF
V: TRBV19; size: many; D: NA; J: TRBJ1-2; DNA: TGTGCCAGTAGGGGCGGGACTACTAACTATGGCTACACCTTC; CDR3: CASRGGTTNYGYTF
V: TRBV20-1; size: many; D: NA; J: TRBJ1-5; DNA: TGCAGTGCTAGGGAAGGGAGCAATCAGCCCCAGCATTTT; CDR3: CSAREGSNQPQHF
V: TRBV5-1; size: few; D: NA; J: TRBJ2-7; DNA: TGCGCCAGCAGCCCCAGGGGCGGGAGTATGTACGAGCAGTACTTC; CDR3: CASSPRGGSMYEQYF
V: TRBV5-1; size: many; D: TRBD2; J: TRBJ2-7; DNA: TGCGCCAGCAGCCCGGGACTAGCGGGAGCCGAGCAGTACTTC; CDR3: CASSPGLAGAEQYF
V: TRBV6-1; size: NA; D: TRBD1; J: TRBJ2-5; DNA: TGTGCCAGCATTCCAGGACAGGGGGCCGGGGAGACCCAGTACTTC; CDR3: CASIPGQGAGETQYF
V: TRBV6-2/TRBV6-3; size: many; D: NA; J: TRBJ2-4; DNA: TGTGCCAGCAGTCAGGACAGCAACATTCAGTACTTC; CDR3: CASSQDSNIQYF
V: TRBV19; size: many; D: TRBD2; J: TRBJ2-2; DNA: TGTGCCAGCTCACAACTAGCGGGAGCTGGCGGGGAGCTGTTTTTT; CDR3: CASSQLAGAGGELFF
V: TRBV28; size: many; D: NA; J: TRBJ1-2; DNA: TGTGCCAGCAGTTTGTTGGGATCCGGCTACACCTTC; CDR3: CASSLLGSGYTF
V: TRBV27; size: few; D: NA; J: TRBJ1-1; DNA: TGTGCCAGCAGTCCCCGGGAGGGGGTGAACACTGAAGCTTTCTTT; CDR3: CASSPREGVNTEAFF
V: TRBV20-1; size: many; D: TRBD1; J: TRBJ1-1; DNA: TGCAGTCCCCGACAGGGGGCGAGTGAAGCTTTCTTT; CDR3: CSPRQGASEAFF
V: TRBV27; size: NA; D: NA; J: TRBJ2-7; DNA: TGTGCCAGCAGAAACTCGACAGAAACCTACGAGCAGTACTTC; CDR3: CASRNSTETYEQYF
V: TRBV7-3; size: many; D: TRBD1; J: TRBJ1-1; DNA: TGTGCCAGCAGCTTGACCTCGGGACAGGGGGCAACTGAAGCTTTCTTT; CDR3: CASSLTSGQGATEAFF
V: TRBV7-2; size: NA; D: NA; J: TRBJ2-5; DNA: TGTGCCAGCAACTCCGGTGAGCGGTACCAAGAGACCCAGTACTTC; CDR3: CASNSGERYQETQYF
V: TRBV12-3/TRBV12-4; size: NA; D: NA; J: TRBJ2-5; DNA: TGTGCCAGCAGTTTAAAGGCCACTACCGACCGGTACTTC; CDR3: CASSLKATTDRYF
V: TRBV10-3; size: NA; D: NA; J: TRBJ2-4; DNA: TGTGCCATCAGGGACAGTCTAGCCAAAAACATTCAGTACTTC; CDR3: CAIRDSLAKNIQYF
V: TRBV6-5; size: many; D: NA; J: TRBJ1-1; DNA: TGTGCCAGCAGTTACTCGAAAGGACACCCCGATGAAGCTTTCTTT; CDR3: CASSYSKGHPDEAFF
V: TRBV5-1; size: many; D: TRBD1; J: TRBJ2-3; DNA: TGCGCCAGCAGCTTGGTGGGACAGAGCACAGATACGCAGTATTTT; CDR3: CASSLVGQSTDTQYF
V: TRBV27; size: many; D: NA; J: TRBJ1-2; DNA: TGTGCCAGCAGTCCCCTCGGAAGGGCGGGAAACTATGGCTACACCTTC; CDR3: CASSPLGRAGNYGYTF
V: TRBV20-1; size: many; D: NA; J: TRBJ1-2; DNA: TGCAGTGCTAGTAGGCAGACCTATGGCTACACCTTC; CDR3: CSASRQTYGYTF
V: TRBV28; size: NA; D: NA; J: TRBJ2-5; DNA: TGTGCCAGCAGTTTGCTAGCAAATATTCAAGAGACCCAGTACTTC; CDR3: CASSLLANIQETQYF
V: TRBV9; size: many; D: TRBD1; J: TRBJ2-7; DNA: TGTGCCAGCAGCGAGCATCCCGGGACAGGGGGGGACGAGCAGTACTTC; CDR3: CASSEHPGTGGDEQYF
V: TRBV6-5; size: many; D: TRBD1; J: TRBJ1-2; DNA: TGTGCCAGCAGTTACAAAGGGACAGACTATGGCTACACCTTC; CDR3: CASSYKGTDYGYTF
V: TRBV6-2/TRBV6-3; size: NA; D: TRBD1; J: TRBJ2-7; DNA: TGTGCCAGCAGCGAGGCGGACAGGTACTCCTACGAGCAGTACTTC; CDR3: CASSEADRYSYEQYF
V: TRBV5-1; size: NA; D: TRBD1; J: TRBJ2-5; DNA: TGCGCCAGCAGCCCAGGCCCGGGACAGGGAGAGACCCAGTACTTC; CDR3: CASSPGPGQGETQYF
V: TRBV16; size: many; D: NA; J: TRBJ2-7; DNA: TGTGCCAGCGGTCCCCGGGGCTACGAGCAGTACTTC; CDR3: CASGPRGYEQYF
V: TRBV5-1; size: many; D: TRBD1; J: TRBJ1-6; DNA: TGCGCCAGCAGAGCGACAGGGATGGGTCCCCTCCACTTT; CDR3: CASRATGMGPLHF
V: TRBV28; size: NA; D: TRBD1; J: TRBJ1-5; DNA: TGTGCCAGCAGACGCCAGACAGGGCATAGCAATCAGCCCCAGCATTTT; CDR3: CASRRQTGHSNQPQHF
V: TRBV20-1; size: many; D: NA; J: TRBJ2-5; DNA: TGCAGTGCTAGGGGGGGCTTAATTGAGACCCAGTACTTC; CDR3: CSARGGLIETQYF
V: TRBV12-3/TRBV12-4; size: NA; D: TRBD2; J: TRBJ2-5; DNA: TGTGCCAGCAGTTCAGTAGCGGGAGGGCGGGAGACCCAGTACTTC; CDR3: CASSSVAGGRETQYF
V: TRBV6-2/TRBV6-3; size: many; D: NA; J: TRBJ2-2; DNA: TGTGCCAGCAGTCTGTGGGAACTTAGTGGAACCGGGGAGCTGTTTTTT; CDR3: CASSLWELSGTGELFF